Listed below are T cell receptor beta chains from one sample, sequenced in a study of neurological immune-mediated disorders. TCRdb redid the calling of the 5' RACE reads with MiXCR, one entry per CDR3 protein. The sample has over 90,000 distinct CDR3 sequences; more than 10% are singletons. The sample comprised PBMCs. The receptors derive from a female donor with HTLV-1-associated myelopathy (HAM/TSP). The conserved cysteine and the conserved F or W are not part of the CDR3 here. The listing skips clone size in some rows; elsewhere it reads once, few, many or a size class.

abundance | j_gene | v_gene | CDR3aa
few | TRBJ2-4 | TRBV20-1 | SATTTHSGGEY
- | TRBJ2-7 | TRBV10-2 | ASRTGGSYEQY
many | TRBJ2-5 | TRBV5-1 | ASQQGSPGETQY
many | TRBJ2-7 | TRBV20-1 | SVNGSPYEQY
many | TRBJ2-3 | TRBV7-3 | ASSLTGRTDTQY
many | TRBJ2-2 | TRBV15 | ATRSTPGQGTGELF
many | TRBJ2-7 | TRBV20-1 | SAPDPGQGAYEQY
many | TRBJ1-2 | TRBV20-1 | SARVGLNYGYT
many | TRBJ2-3 | TRBV28 | ASSLLLSPDTQY
- | TRBJ2-7 | TRBV20-1 | SAPPRDRAYEQY
many | TRBJ2-6 | TRBV10-3 | AISESYGNSGANVLT
many | TRBJ2-1 | TRBV12-3/TRBV12-4 | ASSLRGPNEQF